This paragraph covers one TCR beta chain sequence. As yet, its antigen is unknown. The data originate from a study of T cell responses to AZD1222 COVID-19 vaccine. Background on the study: Second-dose intervals of approximately 4 or approximately 12 weeks were pooled. Study-wide results and limits: The donor cohort was predominantly white British with a female majority, and clonal diversity may have been underestimated. Repertoires in all cases were sampled only once the peak T cell response had passed. Just 5 or 6 AZD1222 recipients tested seropositive at baseline.

Sequencing was performed with immunoSEQ multiplex PCR; in TCRdb, only in-frame clones are kept and a portion is missing. The table lists 150,000 to 200,000 clones, approximately 86% of them singletons. The CDR3 sequence is 13 residues long. Germline V gene lookup returns CDR1 SGHTA and CDR2 FQGTGA. Trimming pared 5 bases from V and 4 bases from J, leaving 10 bases between. The origin of this receptor is an adult in good health. The sequenced sample was peripheral blood, obtained on day 0 of AZD1222 vaccination. The rearrangement joins TRBV7-3 to TRBJ2-3; the D is unclear. CDR3 DNA sequence: TGTGCCAGCAGCCCCGCCCCGGCAGATACGCAGTATTTT. It is translated as CASSPAPADTQYF. Full variable domain (rest looked up from reference TRBV7-3 and TRBJ2-3): GAGVSQTPSNKVTEKGKYVELRCDPISGHTALYWYRQSLGQGPEFLIYFQGTGAADDSGLPNDRFFAVRPEGSVSTLKIQRTERGDSAVYLCASSPAPADTQYFGPGTRLTVL.